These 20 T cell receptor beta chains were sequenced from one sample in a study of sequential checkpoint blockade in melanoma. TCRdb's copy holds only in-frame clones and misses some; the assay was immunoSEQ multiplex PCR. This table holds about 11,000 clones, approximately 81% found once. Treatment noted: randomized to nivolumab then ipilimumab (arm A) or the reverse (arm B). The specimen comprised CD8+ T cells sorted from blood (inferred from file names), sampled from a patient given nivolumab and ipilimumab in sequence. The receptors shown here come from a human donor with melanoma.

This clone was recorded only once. CDR3 sequence reads: CASSLRLAGGDEQFF. The CDR3 DNA reads TGTGCCAGCAGCTTAAGACTAGCGGGAGGTGATGAGCAGTTCTTC. V gene TRBV7-3 combines with J gene TRBJ2-1; TRBD2 agrees at 13 bases. The CDR3 is made up of 15 amino acids. Losses at the gene ends were 1 base for V and 8 bases for J; bases not matched to a gene: 2. The germline V gene encodes CDR1 SGHTA and CDR2 FQGTGA.

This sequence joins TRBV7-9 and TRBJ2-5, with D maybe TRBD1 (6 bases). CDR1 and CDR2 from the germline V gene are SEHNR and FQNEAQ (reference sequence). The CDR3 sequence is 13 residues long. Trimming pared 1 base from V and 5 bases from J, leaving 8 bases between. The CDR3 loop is CASSLDRVETQYF. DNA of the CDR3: TGTGCCAGCAGCTTAGACAGGGTTGAGACCCAGTACTTC.

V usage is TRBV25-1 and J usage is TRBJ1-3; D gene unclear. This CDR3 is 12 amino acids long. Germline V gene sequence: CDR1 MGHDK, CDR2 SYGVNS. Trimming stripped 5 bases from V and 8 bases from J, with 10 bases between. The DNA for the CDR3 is TGTGCCAGCAGTCAAGTACGGGACACCATATATTTT. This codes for CASSQVRDTIYF.

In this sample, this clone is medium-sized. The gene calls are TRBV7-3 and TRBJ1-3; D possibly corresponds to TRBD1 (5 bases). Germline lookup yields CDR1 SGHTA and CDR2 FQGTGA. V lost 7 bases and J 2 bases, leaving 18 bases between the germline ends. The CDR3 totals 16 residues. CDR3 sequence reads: CASTHNPGKTGNTIYF. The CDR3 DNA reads TGTGCCAGCACCCATAATCCAGGGAAAACTGGAAACACCATATATTTT.

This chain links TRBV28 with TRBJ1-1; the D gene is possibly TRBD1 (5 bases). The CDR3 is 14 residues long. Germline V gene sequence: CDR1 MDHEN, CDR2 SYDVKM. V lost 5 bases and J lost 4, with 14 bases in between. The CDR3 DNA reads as TGTGCCAGCAGTCGTCCGGGGGTCTTCACTGAAGCTTTCTTT. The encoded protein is CASSRPGVFTEAFF.

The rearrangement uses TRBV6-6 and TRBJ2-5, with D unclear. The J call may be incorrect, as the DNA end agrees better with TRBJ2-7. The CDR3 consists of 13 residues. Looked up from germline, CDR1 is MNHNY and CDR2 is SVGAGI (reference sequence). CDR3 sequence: CASSYATSHEQYF. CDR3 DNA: TGTGCCAGCAGTTACGCGACATCTCACGAGCAGTACTTC.

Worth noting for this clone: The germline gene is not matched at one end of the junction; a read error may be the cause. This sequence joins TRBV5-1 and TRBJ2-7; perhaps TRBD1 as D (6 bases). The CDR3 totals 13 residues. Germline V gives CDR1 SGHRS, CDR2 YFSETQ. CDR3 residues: CAGSNSDSYEQYF. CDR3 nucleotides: TGCGCCGGCAGCAACTCGGACAGCTACGAGCAGTACTTC.

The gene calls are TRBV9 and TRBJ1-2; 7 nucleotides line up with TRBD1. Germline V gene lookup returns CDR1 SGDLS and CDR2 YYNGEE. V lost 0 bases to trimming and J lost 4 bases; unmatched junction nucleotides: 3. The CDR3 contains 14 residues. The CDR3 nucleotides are TGTGCCAGCAGCGTAGGGGACAGCACCTATGGCTACACCTTC. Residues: CASSVGDSTYGYTF.

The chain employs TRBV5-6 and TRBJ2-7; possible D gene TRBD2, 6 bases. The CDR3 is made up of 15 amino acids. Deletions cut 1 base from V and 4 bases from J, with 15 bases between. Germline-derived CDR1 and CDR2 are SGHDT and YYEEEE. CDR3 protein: CASSLTGGGLYEQYF. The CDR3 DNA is TGTGCCAGCAGCTTGACCGGGGGTGGGCTATACGAGCAGTACTTC.

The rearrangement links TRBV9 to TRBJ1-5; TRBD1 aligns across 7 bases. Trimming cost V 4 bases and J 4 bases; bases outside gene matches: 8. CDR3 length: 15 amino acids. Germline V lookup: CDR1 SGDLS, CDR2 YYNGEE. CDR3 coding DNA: TGTGCCAGCAGCACGACAGGGAATGGTAATCAGCCCCAGCATTTT. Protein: CASSTTGNGNQPQHF.

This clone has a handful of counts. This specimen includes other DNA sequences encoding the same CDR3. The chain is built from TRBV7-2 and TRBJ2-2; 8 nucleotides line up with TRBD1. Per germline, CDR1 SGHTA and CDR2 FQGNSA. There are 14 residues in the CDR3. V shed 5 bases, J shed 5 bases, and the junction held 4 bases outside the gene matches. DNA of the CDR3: TGTGCCAGCAGCCCCAGGACAGGGACCGGGGAGCTGTTTTTT. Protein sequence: CASSPRTGTGELFF.

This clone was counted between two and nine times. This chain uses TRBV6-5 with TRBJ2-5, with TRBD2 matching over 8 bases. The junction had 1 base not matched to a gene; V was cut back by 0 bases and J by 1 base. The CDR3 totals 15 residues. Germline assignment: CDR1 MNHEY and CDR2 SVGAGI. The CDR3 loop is CASSYSLAGQETQYF. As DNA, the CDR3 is TGTGCCAGCAGTTACTCGCTAGCGGGCCAAGAGACCCAGTACTTC.

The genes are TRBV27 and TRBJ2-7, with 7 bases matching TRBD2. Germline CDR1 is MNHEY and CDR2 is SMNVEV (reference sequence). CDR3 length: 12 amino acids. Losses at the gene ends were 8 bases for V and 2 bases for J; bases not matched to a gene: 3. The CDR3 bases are TGTGCCAGCCTCACTAGCGCCTACGAGCAGTACTTC. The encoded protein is CASLTSAYEQYF.

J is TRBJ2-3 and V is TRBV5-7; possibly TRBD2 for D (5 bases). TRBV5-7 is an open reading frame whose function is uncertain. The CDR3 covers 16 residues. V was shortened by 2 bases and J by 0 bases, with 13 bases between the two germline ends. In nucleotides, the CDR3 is TGTGCCAGCAGCTTAGGAGGAATACTTAGCACAGATACGCAGTATTTT. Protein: CASSLGGILSTDTQYF.

CDR3 sequence reads: CASSTSPGQGYEQYF. The CDR3 coding sequence is TGTGCCAGCAGCACTTCTCCGGGACAGGGCTACGAGCAGTACTTC. The chain is built from TRBV11-3 and TRBJ2-7; 9 bases are a match to TRBD1. Germline values: CDR1 SGHNT, CDR2 YENEEA. Losses at the gene ends were 5 bases for V and 3 bases for J; bases not matched to a gene: 8. This CDR3 spans 15 amino acids.

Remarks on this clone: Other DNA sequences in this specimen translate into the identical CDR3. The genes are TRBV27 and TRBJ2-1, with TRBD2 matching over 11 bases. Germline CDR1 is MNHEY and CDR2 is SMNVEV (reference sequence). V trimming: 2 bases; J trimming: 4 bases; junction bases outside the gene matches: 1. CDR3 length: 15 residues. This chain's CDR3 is CASSLGTSGYNEQFF. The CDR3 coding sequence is TGTGCCAGCAGTTTAGGGACTAGCGGATACAATGAGCAGTTCTTC.

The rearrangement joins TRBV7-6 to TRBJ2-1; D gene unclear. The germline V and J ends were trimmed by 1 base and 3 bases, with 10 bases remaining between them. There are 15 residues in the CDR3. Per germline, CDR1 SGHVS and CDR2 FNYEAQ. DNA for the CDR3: TGTGCCAGCAGCTTAGATAGAGTCCGCTACAATGAGCAGTTCTTC. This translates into CASSLDRVRYNEQFF.

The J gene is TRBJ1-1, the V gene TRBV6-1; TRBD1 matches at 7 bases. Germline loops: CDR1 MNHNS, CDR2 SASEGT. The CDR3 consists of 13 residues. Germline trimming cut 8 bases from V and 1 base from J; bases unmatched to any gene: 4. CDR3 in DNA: TGTGCCAGCCGGGACAGAGAGAACACTGAAGCTTTCTTT. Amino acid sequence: CASRDRENTEAFF.

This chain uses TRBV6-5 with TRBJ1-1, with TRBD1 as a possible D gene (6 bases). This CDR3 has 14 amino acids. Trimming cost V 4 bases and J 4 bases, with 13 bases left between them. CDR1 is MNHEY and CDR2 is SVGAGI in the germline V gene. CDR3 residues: CASSLGGLGTEAFF. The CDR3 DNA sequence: TGTGCCAGCAGTTTAGGGGGTCTGGGCACTGAAGCTTTCTTT.

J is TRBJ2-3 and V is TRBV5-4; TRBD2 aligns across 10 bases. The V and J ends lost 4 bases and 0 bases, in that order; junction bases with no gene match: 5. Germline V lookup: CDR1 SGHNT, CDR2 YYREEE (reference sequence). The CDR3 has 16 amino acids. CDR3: CASSLLAGDSTDTQYF. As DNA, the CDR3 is TGTGCCAGCAGCCTCCTAGCGGGGGATAGCACAGATACGCAGTATTTT.